This entry is about one TCR beta chain. It has no known antigen specificity. Per-base qualities were not stored, and no clone one base away is much larger. From the germline V gene (reference sequence), CDR1 is SEHNR and CDR2 is FQNEAQ. Including cysteine and phenylalanine, the CDR3 has 14 amino acids. Of all the DNA, just the CDR3 is kept, 42 bases in frame from base 1. Between the V and J ends, shortened by 3 bases and 1 base respectively, the junction contains 9 bases. These data come from a study of blood T cells in healthy people across ages (dated by TCRdb to the mid-2010s). About the investigation overall: Template switching captured roughly one uniquely barcoded TCR beta cDNA molecule per two T cells in model experiments. To track age-related changes in TCR beta repertoire diversity, the study relied on deep sequencing normalized with unique cDNA molecular identifiers. The donors were split into four age groups: young (average roughly 15 years), middle-aged (39), aged (over 55) and long-lived (82). To avoid experimental bias, donors of different ages were spread randomly across the sequencing lanes. The study analyzed two additional independent replicas of 1 million unique cDNA reads from the same blood draw for two donors, one aged 18 to 30 and one aged 80 or older.

The library was made by 5' RACE. TCRdb shows the sequencer as Illumina HiSeq 2500. A second PCR of 7 to 11 cycles was performed with a sample-barcoded 5' primer and a J-beta primer mix. A unique molecular identifier was introduced onto each TCR beta cDNA molecule by a template-switch 5' adaptor carrying 12 random nucleotides. At least 2.5 million CDR3-containing paired-end reads were obtained from each sample. All of the RNA was converted into first-strand cDNA using the Mint cDNA synthesis kit, with a TRBC-specific oligonucleotide serving as the primer. After uracil-DNA glycosylase treatment, a first 18-cycle PCR used universal primers M1SS and BC2_uni_R on all cDNA. The study's processing was this. Normalization of each sample was performed by random selection of 1 million high-quality reads, each carrying a distinct molecular identifier. Instead of being binned into consensus sequences, reads that shared molecular identifiers were thrown out. MiTCR, with a Q25 quality threshold and the strictest error-elimination algorithm, was used for CDR3 identification, clonotype clustering and error correction. A nonparametric unseen species model with Euler transformation was used to estimate lower-bound total TCR beta diversity. TCRdb reprocessed the public reads (quality trimming at Q25 with fastp, clone calling with MiXCR) and kept in-frame beta chains. A single entry per CDR3 protein holds the most common genes and DNA from its merged rows. The V and J calls were determined by TCRdb, not by the authors. Counted in this sample were roughly 1,500,000 distinct CDR3 sequences; approximately 32% of them appeared once. The leading ten clones occupy over 9% of the sample.

The paper's findings and limits, for the study overall: Compared with the aged group, more naive CD4+ T cells, fewer expanded clones and increased TCR diversity were shown by the long-lived group, suggesting age selection. A strong correlation was found between observed TCR beta diversity and the percentage of naive T cells measured by flow cytometry. Estimates of total diversity based on one million sequenced T cells were regarded as lower bounds and as underestimates. Because profiling used bulk unsorted PBMCs, naive and antigen-experienced compartments could not be compared conclusively. Observed TCR beta diversity per million T cells fell roughly linearly with age, and a significant reduction was already apparent by age approximately 41. Because donor CMV infection status was unknown, age-related changes in expanded clonotypes were potentially confounded.

The donors were about 40 Caucasian individuals from Russia, aged roughly 6 to 90 years, who were systemically healthy. About 10 milliliters of peripheral blood were collected from each donor into EDTA-treated Vacutainer tubes. Ficoll-Paque density-gradient centrifugation was used to isolate PBMCs, with at least 6.5 million per sample. Trizol reagent was used to extract total RNA from PBMCs, with at least 6 micrograms per sample. For every donor, flow cytometry on a PBMC aliquot measured the percentage of naive CD45RAhigh/CD27high T cells. Here the chain combines TRBV7-9 and TRBJ2-5, with a tentative D gene TRBD2 over 6 matching bases. The origin of this receptor is a woman between 25 and 40 years old in good health. Sequencing used blood. The CDR3 has the sequence CASSFPTSQETQYF. The DNA is TGTGCCAGCAGCTTCCCGACTAGCCAAGAGACCCAGTACTTC.